The present T cell receptor beta chain was sequenced within a study of blood T cell repertoires in COVID-19. TCRdb keeps only in-frame clones here, not all; method: immunoSEQ multiplex PCR. Among around 300,000 clones listed, roughly 88% were seen once. The CDR3 length is 15 residues. V was clipped by 6 bases and J by 1 base; unmatched bases: 7. Germline-derived CDR1 and CDR2 are SQVTM and ANQGSEA. The rearrangement uses TRBV29-1 and TRBJ2-3; 10 bases fit TRBD1. This TCR was sampled from a woman aged 25 to 45 with COVID-19, enrolled during active disease. Material for sequencing was peripheral blood. CDR3 bases: TGCAGCGTCCGGGACAGGGGAATTGGCACAGATACGCAGTATTTT. It specifies CSVRDRGIGTDTQYF.